A selection of T cell receptor beta chains follows, all from one sample in a study of cytomegalovirus exposure and HLA in healthy donors. Clones were sequenced by immunoSEQ multiplex PCR, and TCRdb holds only the in-frame ones, with some missing. The sample has tens of thousands of clones, and its top ten clones hold approximately 2.1%. The sample taken for sequencing was PBMCs. Receptors were obtained from a female donor in good health and CMV-seronegative. Both conserved end residues are part of each CDR3. The order of the fields is V gene, J gene, CDR3 protein.

TRBV19	TRBJ1-2	CASSQGVYGYTF
TRBV6-5	TRBJ2-2	CASSYDSTGELFF
TRBV4-1	TRBJ2-7	CASSQGLVAGVYEQYF
TRBV29-1	TRBJ1-2	CSGQGTYGYTF
TRBV5-1	TRBJ1-3	CASSSGTGVPGNTIYF
TRBV5-1	TRBJ1-1	CASSLSGGNTEAFF
TRBV29-1	TRBJ1-6	CSGLGSRNNSPLHF
TRBV7-9	TRBJ1-2	CASTSPRAGDYGYTF
TRBV6-1	TRBJ2-2	CASSSLGQNDWELFF
TRBV27	TRBJ2-1	CASSRQGPYNEQFF
TRBV27	TRBJ2-2	CASSLDRGLSGTGELFF
TRBV4-2	TRBJ2-3	CASSQEAGLSPDTQYF
TRBV5-6	TRBJ1-1	CASSIAGNTEAFF
TRBV27	TRBJ1-5	CASKITGEFGTQHF
TRBV19	TRBJ1-2	CASSFGTGATYGYTF
TRBV30	TRBJ1-1	CAWSTGQLDTEAFF
TRBV9	TRBJ2-2	CASSIGTGELFF
TRBV2	TRBJ1-2	CASTRQGPNYGYTF
TRBV28	TRBJ1-2	CASSPDRIAYGYTF
TRBV12-5	TRBJ1-6	CASGLGDSANSPLHF
TRBV6-5	TRBJ1-5	CASSYTGQGKPQHF
TRBV30	TRBJ2-5	CAWSVLGGETQYF
TRBV29-1	TRBJ1-1	CSVRRVMNTEAFF
TRBV7-9	TRBJ1-6	CASSLDPRGRNSPLHF
TRBV4-1	TRBJ2-6	CASRARLSGANVLTF
TRBV28	TRBJ1-1	CASSTTTSNTEAFF
TRBV30	TRBJ2-5	CAWGVWGEETQYF
TRBV6-1	TRBJ2-7	CASSPNYEQYF
TRBV5-1	TRBJ2-7	CASSFEPSGEQYF
TRBV15	TRBJ1-2	CATSRLSYGYTF
TRBV19	TRBJ2-1	CASTESRDRFSNEQFF
TRBV30	TRBJ1-1	CAWDRQNTEDFF
TRBV4-3	TRBJ1-4	CASSQERGTELSF
TRBV5-1	TRBJ1-1	CASSHGWDRNTEAFF
TRBV27	TRBJ2-7	CASLRTGGYEQYF
TRBV30	TRBJ2-3	CAWSLGLGLAGVTDKQYF
TRBV25-1	TRBJ1-3	CASRDSLSGNTIYF
TRBV7-9	TRBJ1-1	CASSPQGVWNTEAFF
TRBV6-5	TRBJ2-1	CASRPLAGGDNEQFF
TRBV9	TRBJ2-1	CASSVEVGALWNEQFF
TRBV4-3	TRBJ2-7	CASSQETGTPYEQYF
TRBV6-5	TRBJ2-7	CASTDSLSYEQYF
TRBV18	TRBJ1-2	CASSRGQLEGAGYTF
TRBV11-3	TRBJ2-2	CASSFGMTSGSHGELFF
TRBV7-3	TRBJ2-6	CASSNSGGANVLTF
TRBV7-6	TRBJ2-1	CASSGLAGGYNEQFF
TRBV6-5	TRBJ2-7	CASSYGHSYEQYF
TRBV29-1	TRBJ2-1	CSVENSDEQFF
TRBV15	TRBJ1-1	CATSTRTGYTEAFF
TRBV10-3	TRBJ2-3	CAIRRGLAGTDTQYF
TRBV19	TRBJ2-7	CASSIVPTGVVYEQYF
TRBV20-1	TRBJ2-7	CSARLLYEQYF
TRBV5-1	TRBJ2-5	CASQRETSGETQYF
TRBV2	TRBJ1-4	CASWRQGRSEKLFF
TRBV18	TRBJ1-2	CASSPGGSHGYTF
TRBV6-1	TRBJ2-1	CASEYDRGYEQFF
TRBV30	TRBJ2-3	CAWSVGQGDTDTQYF
TRBV19	TRBJ2-7	CASSRRGGEYEQYF
TRBV4-1	TRBJ2-1	CASSQEFGGDEQFF